This TCR beta chain came from a study of OX40 agonist ivuxolimab in advanced cancers. Study-wide results and caveats: Relative to CD4+, CD8+ T cells held more expanded clones on average.

V shed 6 bases, J shed 4 bases, and the junction held 7 bases outside the gene matches. Looked up from germline, CDR1 is KGHSH and CDR2 is LQKENI. This CDR3 comprises 15 residues. Some clones are missing from TCRdb's copy, which holds only in-frame ones; the method was immunoSEQ multiplex PCR. The table records 70,000 to 100,000 clones, 85% to 90% of them present only once. A remark on this clone: No antigen is known for it.

This receptor was obtained from an adult with an advanced solid tumor such as melanoma, head and neck, liver or kidney cancer. The chain has TRBV18 and TRBJ2-2; TRBD1 agrees at 8 bases. Here the sequenced sample was CD4+ or CD8+ T cells sorted from blood, taken in a trial of the OX40 agonist ivuxolimab. The CDR3 sequence: CASSTGQVITGELFF. In DNA, the CDR3 is TGTGCCAGCTCGACGGGACAGGTGATCACCGGGGAGCTGTTTTTT.